Included here is one T cell receptor beta chain sequence, with context. As yet, its antigen is unknown. Amplified material comprised TCR beta CDR3 regions derived from RNA transcripts. Second-round multiplex PCR came after a first-round RT-PCR that employed HTBI primers. TCRdb recomputed calls from the multiplex PCR reads with MiXCR, one row per CDR3 protein. The table includes approximately 700,000 distinct CDR3 sequences, over 40% detected once. The record originates from a study of Graves' ophthalmopathy and Graves' hyperthyroidism. Germline CDR1 is SGHRS and CDR2 is YFSETQ. The CDR3 length is 16 residues. V lost 4 bases to trimming and J lost 3 bases, with 14 bases between them. The evidence that diagnosis relied on was clinical symptoms, serum thyroxine, TRAb, thyroid ultrasound and orbital computed tomography. Whole-study findings and limits: The model predicted ophthalmopathy progression with about 71% sensitivity and less than 80% specificity.

The TCR was taken from an adult man with Graves' ophthalmopathy. This rearrangement joins TRBV5-1 to TRBJ2-6, with a weak D call TRBD1 (5 bases). The sequenced material came from peripheral blood. In DNA form, the CDR3 reads TGCGCCAGCAGCAGGTCCACAGGCTATGGGGCCAACGTCCTGACTTTC. Its protein product is CASSRSTGYGANVLTF.